These T cell receptor beta chains were read from a single sample in a study of shared clonotypes between healthy human individuals. Sequenced by immunoSEQ multiplex PCR; TCRdb stores in-frame clones only, minus some. The table records about 96,000 clones, around 47% of them present only once. The sample consisted of PBMCs. All receptors come from a woman aged 40 to 50 in good health. Some clones in this sample may be carry-over from other donors' samples. Both conserved end residues are part of each CDR3. Fields, in order: D gene, V gene, J gene, clone size, CDR3 DNA, CDR3 protein. The D gene is left open where the match is weak. Size is stated for part of the rows, as once, few or many counts, or as a class when the clone is expanded.

TRBD2	TRBV28	TRBJ2-7	many	TGTGCCAGCAGGGGACTAGCGGGAGAATCAGGCGAGCAGTACTTC	CASRGLAGESGEQYF
TRBD2	TRBV15	TRBJ2-7	few	TGTGCCACCAGCAGAGTTGGCGGGAGCTTCCACGAGCAGTACTTC	CATSRVGGSFHEQYF
TRBD1	TRBV4-1	TRBJ1-1	NA	TGCGCCAGCAGCCTGCGGGACAGGGGGTTTACTAACACTGAAGCTTTCTTT	CASSLRDRGFTNTEAFF
TRBD2	TRBV9	TRBJ2-1	few	TGTGCCAGCAGCGAGGGGACTAGCGGGAGGTCTGAGCAGTTCTTC	CASSEGTSGRSEQFF
TRBD2	TRBV19	TRBJ2-1	NA	TGTGCCAGTAGTAACCCGGGACTAGCGAATGAGCAGTTCTTC	CASSNPGLANEQFF
TRBD1	TRBV23-1	TRBJ2-7	NA	TGCGCCAGCAGTCAAACCGGGGCCGGGACAGGTACCTACGAGCAGTACTTC	CASSQTGAGTGTYEQYF
TRBD2	TRBV7-3	TRBJ2-1	few	TGTGCCAGCAGCTCAACCGGGACTAGCGGGAGGGCCGGGAATGAGCAGTTCTTC	CASSSTGTSGRAGNEQFF
NA	TRBV1	TRBJ2-7	few	TGCACCAGCAGCTCCTACGAGCAGTACTTC	CTSSSYEQYF
NA	TRBV4-2	TRBJ2-7	few	TGTGCCAGCAGCCAAGTCCTGGGTAGCAGCTACGAGCAGTACTTC	CASSQVLGSSYEQYF
TRBD2	TRBV28	TRBJ2-1	once	TGTGCCAGCAGTTTATCACTAGCGGGATACAGTGAGCAGTTCTTC	CASSLSLAGYSEQFF
NA	TRBV7-2	TRBJ1-1	once	TGTGCCAGCAGCTCCTCAACCGGGGGCGCTTACACTGAAGCTTTCTTT	CASSSSTGGAYTEAFF
NA	TRBV15	TRBJ1-4	many	TGTGCCACCAGCACCGGGACGGCTAATGAAAAACTGTTTTTT	CATSTGTANEKLFF
NA	TRBV6-1	TRBJ2-2	NA	TGTGCCAGCAGGGGGACATGGATGATCGGGGAGCTGTTTTTT	CASRGTWMIGELFF
NA	TRBV6-5	TRBJ1-1	few	TGTGCCAGCAGCCTCTCCGCAGGGAACACTGAAGCTTTCTTT	CASSLSAGNTEAFF
NA	TRBV28	TRBJ2-7	NA	TGTGCCAGCAGTTTAAACTCGCAGCAGTACTTC	CASSLNSQQYF
TRBD2	TRBV27	TRBJ2-1	NA	TGTGCCAGCAGAGGGACTACCTACAATGAGCAGTTCTTC	CASRGTTYNEQFF
NA	TRBV28	TRBJ2-3	few	TGTGCCAGCAGTTTCGTAGATACGCAGTATTTT	CASSFVDTQYF
NA	TRBV7-9	TRBJ2-1	NA	TGTGCCAGCAGCTACAGGGATTACCTGGATGAGCAGTTCTTC	CASSYRDYLDEQFF
NA	TRBV7-9	TRBJ2-1	many	TGTGCCCTGCGGCGGGAAGGGTTCAATGAGCAGTTCTTC	CALRREGFNEQFF
NA	TRBV4-1	TRBJ1-5	NA	TGCGCCAGCAGCCAACGGGTGAATCAGCCCCAGCATTTT	CASSQRVNQPQHF
NA	TRBV6-5	TRBJ2-7	NA	TGTGCCAGCAGTGGACGGTACGAGCAGTACTTC	CASSGRYEQYF
NA	TRBV18	TRBJ1-2	NA	TGTGCCAGCTCCCCTCGTGGTTCAGGCCGTTCAGACTATGGCTACACCTTC	CASSPRGSGRSDYGYTF
NA	TRBV28	TRBJ2-5	NA	TGTGCCAGTGGAACGTTTCAAGAGACCCAGTACTTC	CASGTFQETQYF
NA	TRBV28	TRBJ2-5	NA	TGTGCCAGCACCACCCCCCGAGTCCAAGAGACCCAGTACTTC	CASTTPRVQETQYF
NA	TRBV6-1	TRBJ2-3	NA	TGTGCCAGCAGTGAAGCGCTAGGGGGGGGATCAGATACGCAGTATTTT	CASSEALGGGSDTQYF
TRBD2	TRBV4-3	TRBJ2-1	NA	TGCGCCAGCAGCCCGGGACTAGCGGGAGAGAATGAGCAGTTCTTC	CASSPGLAGENEQFF
NA	TRBV5-4	TRBJ2-5	NA	TGTGCCAGCACCCGGACCCAAGAGACCCAGTACTTC	CASTRTQETQYF
TRBD2	TRBV6-1	TRBJ2-1	few	TGTGCCAGCAGTGATGAAGCGGGAGAGTACAATGAGCAGTTCTTC	CASSDEAGEYNEQFF
TRBD1	TRBV29-1	TRBJ2-3	NA	TGCAGCGTTGAAGAGACAGGGGCAGATACGCAGTATTTT	CSVEETGADTQYF
NA	TRBV9	TRBJ2-5	NA	TGTGCCAGCAGCGTAGCTCTTGAGCTACAAGAGACCCAGTACTTC	CASSVALELQETQYF
NA	TRBV29-1	TRBJ2-1	NA	TGCAGCGTTGTGAAACTGAGCTCCTACAATGAGCAGTTCTTC	CSVVKLSSYNEQFF
NA	TRBV7-2	TRBJ2-1	NA	TGTGCCAGCAGCTCCGCTAGCTCCTACAATGAGCAGTTCTTC	CASSSASSYNEQFF
NA	TRBV18	TRBJ2-7	NA	TGTGCCAGCTCACCCAACAGGGACGAGCAGTACTTC	CASSPNRDEQYF
NA	TRBV5-1	TRBJ1-2	many	TGCGCCAGCAGTTTGGACCGAGACACCAACTATGGCTACACCTTC	CASSLDRDTNYGYTF
TRBD1	TRBV4-2	TRBJ2-7	many	TGTGCCAGCAGCCAAAGGACAGGGCCCTACGAGCAGTACTTC	CASSQRTGPYEQYF
TRBD1	TRBV28	TRBJ1-3	NA	TGTGCCAGCAGTCCGTCCACAGGGGCGGCTGGAAACACCATATATTTT	CASSPSTGAAGNTIYF
NA	TRBV7-2	TRBJ2-7	NA	TGTGCCAGCAGCCCGTCCCTACCTATAGGGGGCGAGCAGTACTTC	CASSPSLPIGGEQYF
NA	TRBV7-2	TRBJ2-1	NA	TGTGCCAGCAGCTTAGGGGGTTGGAATGAGCAGTTCTTC	CASSLGGWNEQFF
TRBD1	TRBV7-9	TRBJ1-2	NA	TGTGCCAGCAGCTTGGGACAGGGTATTGGCTACACCTTC	CASSLGQGIGYTF
TRBD1	TRBV4-3	TRBJ1-1	many	TGCGCCAGCAGCCAATACCTCGGACAGGGAGGTAAGCACACTGAAGCTTTCTTT	CASSQYLGQGGKHTEAFF
TRBD2	TRBV5-3	TRBJ2-1	many	TGTGCCAGAAGCTTGGTGGGGACTAGCGGAATTGGGCGGGCTGAGCAGTTCTTC	CARSLVGTSGIGRAEQFF
TRBD2	TRBV11-1	TRBJ2-3	NA	TGTGCCAGCAGCTCCGGGGGGGGATGGGGCACAGATACGCAGTATTTT	CASSSGGGWGTDTQYF
NA	TRBV7-2	TRBJ2-3	many	TGTGCCAGCAGCTTTGCTCAGGGGGATACGCAGTATTTT	CASSFAQGDTQYF
NA	TRBV15	TRBJ1-4	many	TGTGCCACCAGGAACGGGGTGGCTAATGAAAAACTGTTTTTT	CATRNGVANEKLFF
NA	TRBV5-1	TRBJ2-7	few	TGCGCCAGCAGCTTACGGCTACCTCAGGACGAGCAGTACTTC	CASSLRLPQDEQYF
TRBD2	TRBV5-1	TRBJ2-1	few	TGCGCCAGCAGCTTGACTAGCGGGAGTAATGAGCAGTTCTTC	CASSLTSGSNEQFF
TRBD1	TRBV28	TRBJ2-7	few	TGTGCCAGCAGTTCCGAGCTCCGGGACAGGGACGAGCAGTACTTC	CASSSELRDRDEQYF
TRBD2	TRBV30	TRBJ2-1	NA	TGTGCCTGGAGCCGACTAGCGGGGGAGCAGTTCTTC	CAWSRLAGEQFF
TRBD1	TRBV28	TRBJ1-1	NA	TGTGCCAGCAGTTCCGTGGGACAGGGGATTGAAGCTTTCTTT	CASSSVGQGIEAFF